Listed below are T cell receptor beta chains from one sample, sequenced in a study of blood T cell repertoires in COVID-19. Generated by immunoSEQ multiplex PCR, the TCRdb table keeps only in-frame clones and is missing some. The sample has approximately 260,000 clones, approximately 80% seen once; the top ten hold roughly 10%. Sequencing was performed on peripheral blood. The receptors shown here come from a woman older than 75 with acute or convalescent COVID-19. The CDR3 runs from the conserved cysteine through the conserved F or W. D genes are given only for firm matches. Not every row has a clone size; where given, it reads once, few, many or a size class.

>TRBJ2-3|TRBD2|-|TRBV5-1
CASSFYSGASTDTQYF
TGCGCCAGCAGCTTCTATAGCGGGGCGAGCACAGATACGCAGTATTTT
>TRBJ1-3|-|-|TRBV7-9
CASSPQGLNSGNTIYF
TGTGCCAGCAGCCCCCAGGGACTGAACTCTGGAAACACCATATATTTT
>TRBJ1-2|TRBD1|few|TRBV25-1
CASSELIGQALGYTF
TGTGCCAGCAGTGAATTGATTGGACAGGCCCTGGGCTACACCTTC
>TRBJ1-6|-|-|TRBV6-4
CASSRGPAQNSPLHF
TGTGCCAGCAGCCGTGGGCCGGCCCAAAATTCACCCCTCCACTTT
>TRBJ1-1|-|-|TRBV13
CASSSYANTEAFF
TGTGCCAGCAGCTCCTACGCGAACACTGAAGCTTTCTTT
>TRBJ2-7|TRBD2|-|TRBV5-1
CASRWAVSGGPSSYEQYF
TGCGCCAGCAGATGGGCGGTTAGCGGGGGGCCCTCCTCTTACGAGCAGTACTTC
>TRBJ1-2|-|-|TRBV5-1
CASSLVAADYGYTF
TGCGCCAGCAGCTTGGTTGCAGCGGACTATGGCTACACCTTC
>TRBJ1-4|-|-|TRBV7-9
CASSLENSATNEKLFF
TGTGCCAGCAGCTTAGAGAACTCCGCGACTAATGAAAAACTGTTTTTT
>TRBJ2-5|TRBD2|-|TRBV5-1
CASSLALAAQETQYF
TGCGCCAGCAGCTTGGCTCTAGCGGCCCAAGAGACCCAGTACTTC
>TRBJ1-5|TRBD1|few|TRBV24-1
CATQDRGKQPQHF
TGTGCCACCCAGGACAGGGGGAAGCAGCCCCAGCATTTT
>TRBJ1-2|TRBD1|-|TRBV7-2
CASTNGDRVSHTF
TGTGCCAGCACCAACGGGGACAGGGTCAGTCACACCTTC
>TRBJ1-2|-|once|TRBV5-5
CASSLGLTANYGYTF
TGTGCCAGCAGCTTGGGGCTGACAGCGAACTATGGCTACACCTTC
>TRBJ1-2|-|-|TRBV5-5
CASSLDSYGYTF
TGTGCCAGCAGCTTGGACAGCTATGGCTACACCTTC
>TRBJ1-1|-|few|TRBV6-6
CASITGGVTEAFF
TGTGCCAGCATTACGGGGGGGGTTACTGAAGCTTTCTTT
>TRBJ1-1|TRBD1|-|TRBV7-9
CASSTGGNTEAFF
TGTGCCAGCAGCACAGGGGGGAACACTGAAGCTTTCTTT
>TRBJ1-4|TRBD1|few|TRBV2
CASSEVRGQGGEKLFF
TGTGCCAGCAGTGAAGTGCGGGGACAGGGTGGTGAAAAACTGTTTTTT
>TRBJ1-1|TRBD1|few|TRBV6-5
CASRTGNQPFF
TGTGCCAGCAGGACAGGGAACCAACCTTTCTTT
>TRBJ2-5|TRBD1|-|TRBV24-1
CATSDYGTGRGGTQETQYF
TGTGCCACCAGTGATTACGGGACAGGGAGAGGGGGTACCCAAGAGACCCAGTACTTC
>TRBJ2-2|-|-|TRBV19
CASSRLRGTGSLNTGELFF
TGTGCCAGTAGTAGGCTAAGGGGAACAGGGTCCTTGAACACCGGGGAGCTGTTTTTT
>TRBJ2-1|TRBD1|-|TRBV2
CASSNYRTGEAQFF
TGTGCCAGCAGTAATTACAGGACAGGCGAGGCGCAGTTCTTC
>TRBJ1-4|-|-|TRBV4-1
CASSQQEATNEKLFF
TGCGCCAGCAGCCAACAGGAGGCAACTAATGAAAAACTGTTTTTT
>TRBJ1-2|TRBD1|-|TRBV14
CASSHDRGRDYGYTF
TGTGCCAGCAGCCACGACAGGGGGCGGGACTATGGCTACACCTTC
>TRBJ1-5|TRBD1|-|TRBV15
CATSRESTGGLNQPQHF
TGTGCCACCAGCAGGGAATCGACAGGGGGCTTGAATCAGCCCCAGCATTTT
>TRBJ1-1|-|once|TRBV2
CASSSSQGYSTEAFF
TGTGCCAGCAGTAGTAGTCAGGGATACAGCACTGAAGCTTTCTTT
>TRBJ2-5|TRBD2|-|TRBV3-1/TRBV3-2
CASSQSGGQETQYF
TGTGCCAGCAGCCAGAGCGGGGGGCAAGAGACCCAGTACTTC
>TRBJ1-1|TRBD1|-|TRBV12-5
CASGFWPKDRAGEAFF
TGTGCTAGTGGTTTTTGGCCGAAGGACAGGGCAGGTGAAGCTTTCTTT
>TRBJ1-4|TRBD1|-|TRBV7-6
CASSPWRTGSGEKLFF
TGTGCCAGCAGCCCGTGGCGGACAGGTTCGGGTGAAAAACTGTTTTTT
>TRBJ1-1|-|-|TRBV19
CASSIPEGSHNTEAFF
TGTGCCAGTAGTATCCCTGAGGGCTCGCACAACACTGAAGCTTTCTTT
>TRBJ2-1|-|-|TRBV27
CASSLSTVGGGAYNEQFF
TGTGCCAGCAGTTTATCGACGGTTGGCGGGGGCGCTTACAATGAGCAGTTCTTC
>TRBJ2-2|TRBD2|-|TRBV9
CASSALPGGRSGGASGELFF
TGTGCCAGCAGCGCCTTGCCCGGGGGGCGTAGCGGGGGGGCCTCCGGGGAGCTGTTTTTT
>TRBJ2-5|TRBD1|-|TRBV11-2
CASSRDRVSETQYF
TGTGCCAGCAGCCGGGACAGGGTATCAGAGACCCAGTACTTC
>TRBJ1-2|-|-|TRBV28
CASSLARYYGYTF
TGTGCCAGCAGTTTAGCCAGGTACTATGGCTACACCTTC
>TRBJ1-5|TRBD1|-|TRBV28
CASSPRGQGINSNQPQHF
TGTGCCAGCAGCCCTCGGGGACAGGGGATCAATAGCAATCAGCCCCAGCATTTT
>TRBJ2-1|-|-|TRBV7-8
CASSLVSRGNEQFF
TGTGCCAGCAGCTTAGTATCCAGGGGCAATGAGCAGTTCTTC
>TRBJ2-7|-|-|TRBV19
CASSGALRSYEQYF
TGTGCCAGTAGTGGAGCCCTCCGCTCCTACGAGCAGTACTTC